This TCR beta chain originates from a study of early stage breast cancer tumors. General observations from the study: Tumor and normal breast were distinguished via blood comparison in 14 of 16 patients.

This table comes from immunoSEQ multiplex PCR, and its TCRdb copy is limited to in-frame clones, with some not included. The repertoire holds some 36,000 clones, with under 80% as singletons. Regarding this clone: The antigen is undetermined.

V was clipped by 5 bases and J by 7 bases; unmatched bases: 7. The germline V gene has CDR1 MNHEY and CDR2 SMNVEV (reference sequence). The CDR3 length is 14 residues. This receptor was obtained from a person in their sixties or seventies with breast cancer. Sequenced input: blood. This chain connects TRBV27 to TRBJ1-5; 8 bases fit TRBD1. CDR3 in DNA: TGTGCCAGCAGTCGAGACAGGGGAGCCCAGCCCCAGCATTTT. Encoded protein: CASSRDRGAQPQHF.